The rows below give T cell receptor beta chains drawn from one sample of a study of blood T cell repertoires in COVID-19. Data came from immunoSEQ multiplex PCR; TCRdb stores just in-frame clones and leaves some out. The top ten clones hold roughly 1.4% of a sample with under 250,000 clones, roughly 89% of them seen once. The source material was peripheral blood. These receptor sequences come from a woman in her 40s who had recovered from COVID-19. The CDR3 runs from the conserved cysteine through the conserved F or W. A D gene is named only where the DNA matches it firmly. Expanded clones are given a class, and other clones once, few, many or no size at all.

d_call | j_call | v_call | clone_size | cdr3_aa | cdr3_nt
NA | TRBJ1-2 | TRBV18 | NA | CASSPSRVLGGYTF | TGTGCCAGCTCACCATCGCGGGTCCTTGGAGGCTACACCTTC
NA | TRBJ1-1 | TRBV5-1 | NA | CASSGGQMNTEAFF | TGCGCCAGCAGCGGCGGACAAATGAACACTGAAGCTTTCTTT
NA | TRBJ1-5 | TRBV2 | once | CASSQTGEHQPQHF | TGTGCCAGCAGTCAGACAGGAGAACATCAGCCCCAGCATTTT
NA | TRBJ1-3 | TRBV5-5 | NA | CASSLGYTEKSTIYF | TGTGCCAGCAGCTTGGGGTATACAGAGAAAAGCACCATATATTTT
TRBD1 | TRBJ1-1 | TRBV10-3 | NA | CAIRAGTGGAGTEAFF | TGTGCCATCAGAGCCGGGACAGGGGGCGCGGGCACTGAAGCTTTCTTT
NA | TRBJ1-4 | TRBV5-1 | NA | CASSPDSTNEKLFF | TGCGCCAGCAGCCCGGACTCAACTAATGAAAAACTGTTTTTT
NA | TRBJ1-1 | TRBV29-1 | NA | CSVKPRGGLLGAFF | TGCAGCGTTAAACCCCGGGGGGGGCTTCTTGGGGCTTTCTTT
NA | TRBJ2-2 | TRBV15 | NA | CATSSGTQNTGELFF | TGTGCCACCAGCAGCGGGACACAAAACACCGGGGAGCTGTTTTTT
NA | TRBJ2-7 | TRBV7-9 | NA | CASSSKSYEQYF | TGTGCCAGCAGCTCGAAGAGCTACGAGCAGTACTTC
NA | TRBJ1-5 | TRBV7-2 | NA | CASSLAALNQPQHF | TGTGCCAGCAGCTTAGCGGCATTGAATCAGCCCCAGCATTTT
NA | TRBJ2-2 | TRBV6-5 | NA | CASSYSGGVGTGELFF | TGTGCCAGCAGTTACTCAGGGGGGGTCGGCACCGGGGAGCTGTTTTTT
TRBD1 | TRBJ1-2 | TRBV6-1 | many | CASSDRQGGGYTF | TGTGCCAGCAGTGACCGACAGGGCGGTGGCTACACCTTC
NA | TRBJ2-5 | TRBV5-1 | NA | CASSLDGEAETQYF | TGCGCCAGCAGCTTGGACGGAGAGGCAGAGACCCAGTACTTC
TRBD2 | TRBJ2-1 | TRBV19 | few | CASSKGLASYNEQFF | TGTGCCAGTAGTAAGGGACTAGCGAGTTACAATGAGCAGTTCTTC